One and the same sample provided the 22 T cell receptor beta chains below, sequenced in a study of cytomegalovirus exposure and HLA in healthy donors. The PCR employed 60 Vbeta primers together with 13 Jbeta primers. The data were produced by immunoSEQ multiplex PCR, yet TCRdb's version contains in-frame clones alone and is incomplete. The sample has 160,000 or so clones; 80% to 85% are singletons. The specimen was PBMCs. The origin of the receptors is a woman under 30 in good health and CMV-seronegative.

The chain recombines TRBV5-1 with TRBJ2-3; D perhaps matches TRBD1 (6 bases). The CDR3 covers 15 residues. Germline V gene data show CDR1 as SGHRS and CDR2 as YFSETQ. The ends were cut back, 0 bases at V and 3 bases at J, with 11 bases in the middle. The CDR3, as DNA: TGCGCCAGCAGCTTGGAAGGACAGCTTACAGATACGCAGTATTTT. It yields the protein CASSLEGQLTDTQYF.

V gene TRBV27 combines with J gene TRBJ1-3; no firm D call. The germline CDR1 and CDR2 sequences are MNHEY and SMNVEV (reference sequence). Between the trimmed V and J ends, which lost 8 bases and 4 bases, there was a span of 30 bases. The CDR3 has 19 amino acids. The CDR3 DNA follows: TGTGCCAGCCGTTCAAACTTAAATCTACCGGGATCGGGGGGAAACACCATATATTTT. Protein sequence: CASRSNLNLPGSGGNTIYF.

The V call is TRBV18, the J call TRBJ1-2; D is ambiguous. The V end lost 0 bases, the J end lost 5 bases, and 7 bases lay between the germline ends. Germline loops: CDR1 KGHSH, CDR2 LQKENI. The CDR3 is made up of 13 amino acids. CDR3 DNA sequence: TGTGCCAGCTCACCACCGAGCACGTATGGCTACACCTTC. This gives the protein CASSPPSTYGYTF.

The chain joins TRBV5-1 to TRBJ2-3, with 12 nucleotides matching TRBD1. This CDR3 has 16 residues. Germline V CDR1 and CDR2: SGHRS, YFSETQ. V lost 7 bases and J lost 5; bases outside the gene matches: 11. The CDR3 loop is CASRTGGTGGLDTQYF. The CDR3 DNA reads TGCGCCAGCCGGACAGGGGGGACAGGGGGCTTAGATACGCAGTATTTT. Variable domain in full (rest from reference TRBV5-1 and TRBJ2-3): KAGVTQTPRYLIKTRGQQVTLSCSPISGHRSVSWYQQTPGQGLQFLFEYFSETQRNKGNFPGRFSGRQFSNSRSEMNVSTLELGDSALYLCASRTGGTGGLDTQYFGPGTRLTVL.

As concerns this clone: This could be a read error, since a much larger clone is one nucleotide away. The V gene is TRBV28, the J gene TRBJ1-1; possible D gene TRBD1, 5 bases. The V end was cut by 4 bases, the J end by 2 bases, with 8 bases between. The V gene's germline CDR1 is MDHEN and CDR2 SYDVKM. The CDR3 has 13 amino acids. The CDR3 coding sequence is TGTGCCAGCAGTTCCACAGGTAACACTGAAGCTTTCTTT. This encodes CASSSTGNTEAFF.

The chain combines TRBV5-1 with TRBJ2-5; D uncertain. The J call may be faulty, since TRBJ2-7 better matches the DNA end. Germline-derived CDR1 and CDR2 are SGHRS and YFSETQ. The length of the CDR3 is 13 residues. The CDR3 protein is CASSYISHYEQYF. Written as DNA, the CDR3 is TGCGCCAGCAGCTACATAAGTCACTACGAGCAGTACTTC.

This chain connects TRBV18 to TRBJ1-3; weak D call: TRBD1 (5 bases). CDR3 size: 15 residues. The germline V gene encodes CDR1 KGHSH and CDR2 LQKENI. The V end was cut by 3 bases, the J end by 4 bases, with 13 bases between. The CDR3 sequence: CASSPGGDTGNTIYF. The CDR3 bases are TGTGCCAGCTCACCGGGGGGTGACACGGGAAACACCATATATTTT.

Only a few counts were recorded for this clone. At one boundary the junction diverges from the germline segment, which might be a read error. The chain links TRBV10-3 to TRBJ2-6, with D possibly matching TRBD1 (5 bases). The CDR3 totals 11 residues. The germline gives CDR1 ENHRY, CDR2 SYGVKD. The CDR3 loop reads CAISGANGLTF. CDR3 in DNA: TGTGCCATCTCTGGGGCCAACGGCCTGACTTTC.

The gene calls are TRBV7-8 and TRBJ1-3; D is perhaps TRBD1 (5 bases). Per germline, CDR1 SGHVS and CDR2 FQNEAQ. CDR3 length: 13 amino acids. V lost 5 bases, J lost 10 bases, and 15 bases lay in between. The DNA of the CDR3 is TGTGCCAGCAGCCTACCGGGGGTGGATACCATATATTTT. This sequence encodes CASSLPGVDTIYF. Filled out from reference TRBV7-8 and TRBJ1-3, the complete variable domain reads GAGVSQSPRYKVAKRGQDVALRCDPISGHVSLFWYQQALGQGPEFLTYFQNEAQLDKSGLPSDRFFAERPEGSVSTLKIQRTQQEDSAVYLCASSLPGVDTIYFGEGSWLTVV.

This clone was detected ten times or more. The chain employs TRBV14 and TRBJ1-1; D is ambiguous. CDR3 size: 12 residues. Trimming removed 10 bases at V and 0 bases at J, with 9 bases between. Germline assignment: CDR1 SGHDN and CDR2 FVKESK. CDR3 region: CATGLLNTEAFF. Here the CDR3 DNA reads TGTGCCACCGGACTGCTGAACACTGAAGCTTTCTTT.

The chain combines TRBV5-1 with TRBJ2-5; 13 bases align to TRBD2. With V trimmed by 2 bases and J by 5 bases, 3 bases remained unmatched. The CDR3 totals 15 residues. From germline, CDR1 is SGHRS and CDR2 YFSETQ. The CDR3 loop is CASSFGLAGVETQYF. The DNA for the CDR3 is TGCGCCAGCAGCTTCGGACTAGCGGGGGTGGAGACCCAGTACTTC.

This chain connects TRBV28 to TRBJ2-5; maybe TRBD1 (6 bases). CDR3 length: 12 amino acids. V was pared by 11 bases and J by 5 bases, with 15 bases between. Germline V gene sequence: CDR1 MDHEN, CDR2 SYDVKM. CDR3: CAAARGRETQYF. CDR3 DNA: TGTGCCGCAGCCAGGGGCAGGGAGACCCAGTACTTC.

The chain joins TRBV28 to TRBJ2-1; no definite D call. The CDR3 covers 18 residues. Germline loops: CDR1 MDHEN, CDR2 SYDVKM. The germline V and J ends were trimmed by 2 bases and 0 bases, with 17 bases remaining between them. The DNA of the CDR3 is TGTGCCAGCAGTTTAACGTTTTGGAAGACTCACTCCTACAATGAGCAGTTCTTC. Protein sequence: CASSLTFWKTHSYNEQFF.

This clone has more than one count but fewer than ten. The CDR3 loop reads CASSPTGYGYTF. The CDR3 DNA reads as TGTGCCAGCAGCCCAACGGGCTATGGCTACACCTTC. The rearrangement joins TRBV5-5 to TRBJ1-2; D unresolved. V gave up 4 bases and J gave up 4 bases, with 8 bases separating them. This CDR3 has 12 amino acids. Germline CDR1 and CDR2: SGHKS and YYEKEE (reference sequence).

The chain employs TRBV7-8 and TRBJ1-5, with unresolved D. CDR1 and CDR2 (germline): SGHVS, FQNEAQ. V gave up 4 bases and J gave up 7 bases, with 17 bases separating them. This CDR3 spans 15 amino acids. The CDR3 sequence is CASSSLRWAGQPQHF. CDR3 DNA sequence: TGTGCCAGCAGCTCCCTCAGGTGGGCAGGCCAGCCCCAGCATTTT.

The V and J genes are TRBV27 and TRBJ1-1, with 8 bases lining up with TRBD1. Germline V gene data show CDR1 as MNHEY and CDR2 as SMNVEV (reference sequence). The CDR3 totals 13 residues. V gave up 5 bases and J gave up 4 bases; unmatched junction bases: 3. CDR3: CASSLTGGTEAFF. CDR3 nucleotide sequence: TGTGCCAGCAGTCTTACAGGGGGCACTGAAGCTTTCTTT.

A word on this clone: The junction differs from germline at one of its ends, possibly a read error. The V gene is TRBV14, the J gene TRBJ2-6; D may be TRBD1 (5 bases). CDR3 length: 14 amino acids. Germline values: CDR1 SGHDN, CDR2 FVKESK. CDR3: CASSLKAGANGLTF. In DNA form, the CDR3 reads TGTGCCAGCAGCCTTAAGGCTGGGGCCAACGGCCTGACTTTC.

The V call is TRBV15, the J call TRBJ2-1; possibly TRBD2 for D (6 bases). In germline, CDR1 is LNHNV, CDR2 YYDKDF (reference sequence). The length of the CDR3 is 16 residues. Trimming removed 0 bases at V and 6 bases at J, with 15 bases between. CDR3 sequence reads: CATSRDWRGGVNEQFF. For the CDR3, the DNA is TGTGCCACCAGCAGAGATTGGCGGGGTGGGGTCAATGAGCAGTTCTTC.

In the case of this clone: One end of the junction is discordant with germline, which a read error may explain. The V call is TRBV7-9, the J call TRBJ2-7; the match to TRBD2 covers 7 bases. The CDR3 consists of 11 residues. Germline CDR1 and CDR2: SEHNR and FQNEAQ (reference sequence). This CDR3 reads CSSGEVDEQYF. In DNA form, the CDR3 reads TGTTCCAGCGGGGAGGTGGACGAGCAGTACTTC.

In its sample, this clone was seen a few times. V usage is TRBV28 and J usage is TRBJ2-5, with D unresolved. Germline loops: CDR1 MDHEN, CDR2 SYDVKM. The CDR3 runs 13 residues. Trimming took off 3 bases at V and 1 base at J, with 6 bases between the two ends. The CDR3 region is CASSLPSQETQYF. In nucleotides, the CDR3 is TGTGCCAGCAGTTTGCCCAGCCAAGAGACCCAGTACTTC. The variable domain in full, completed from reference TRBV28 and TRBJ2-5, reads DVKVTQSSRYLVKRTGEKVFLECVQDMDHENMFWYRQDPGLGLRLIYFSYDVKMKEKGDIPEGYSVSREKKERFSLILESASTNQTSMYLCASSLPSQETQYFGPGTRLLVL.

In DNA, the CDR3 is TGCGCCAGCAGCCGGACTACCCAAGAGACCCAGTACTTC. This translates into CASSRTTQETQYF. The gene calls are TRBV5-1 and TRBJ2-5; TRBD2 might be the D (6 bases). The CDR3 runs to 13 residues. With 4 bases removed from V and 1 base from J, the gap between germline ends came to 8 bases. CDR1 and CDR2 from the germline V gene are SGHRS and YFSETQ. The full variable domain, in which reference TRBV5-1 and TRBJ2-5 provide the parts outside the CDR3, is KAGVTQTPRYLIKTRGQQVTLSCSPISGHRSVSWYQQTPGQGLQFLFEYFSETQRNKGNFPGRFSGRQFSNSRSEMNVSTLELGDSALYLCASSRTTQETQYFGPGTRLLVL.

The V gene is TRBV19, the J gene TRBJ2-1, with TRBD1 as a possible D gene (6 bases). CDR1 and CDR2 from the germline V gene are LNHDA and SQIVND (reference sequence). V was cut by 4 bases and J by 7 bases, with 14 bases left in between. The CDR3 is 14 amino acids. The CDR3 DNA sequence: TGTGCCAGTAGTAGGGGTGCCCAGGGGAATGAGCAGTTCTTC. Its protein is CASSRGAQGNEQFF.